A selection of T cell receptor beta chains follows, all from one sample in a study of glioma-infiltrating T cells. MiXCR, run by TCRdb on the multiplex PCR reads, gives a single entry per CDR3 protein. The profile shows around 93,000 distinct CDR3 sequences, about 40% of them singletons. The sample was glioma tissue, nonneoplastic brain tissue, or PBMCs (not recorded which). These receptors originate from a human donor with low-grade glioma or glioblastoma, undergoing nonglioma brain surgery, or in good health (not recorded which). CDR3s include the opening cysteine and the closing phenylalanine or tryptophan. Clone size appears in some rows only: once, few, many, or a class for an expanded clone.

cdr3_aa j_call v_call clone_size
CASSFGEVQPLHF TRBJ1-6 TRBV6-2/TRBV6-3 few
CASSARGSNTDTQYF TRBJ2-3 TRBV9 many
CSATRDSLYEQYF TRBJ2-7 TRBV20-1 many
CASSLVSSGAYEQYF TRBJ2-7 TRBV5-4 many
CASSLAGTGNNEQFF TRBJ2-1 TRBV5-4 many
CAWSRGTDYEQYF TRBJ2-7 TRBV30 many
CASSDDVECYNEQFF TRBJ2-1 TRBV6-4 NA
CSAPRQGLNSPLHF TRBJ1-6 TRBV20-1 many
CASTSGQGGTQPQHF TRBJ1-5 TRBV27 NA
CSARDGSSGNTIYF TRBJ1-3 TRBV20-1 many
CASRILTESYNEQFF TRBJ2-1 TRBV6-1 many
CSVERLAGGEQYF TRBJ2-7 TRBV29-1 many
CASSLWRADTQYF TRBJ2-3 TRBV2 many
CASRYSLNEQFF TRBJ2-1 TRBV2 many
CATSTTRQGHIQYF TRBJ2-4 TRBV15 many
CASSPGGGKDTQYF TRBJ2-3 TRBV5-1 many
CASSQGTKLFF TRBJ1-4 TRBV6-1 many
CSASTHYNEQFF TRBJ2-1 TRBV20-1 many
CASSQGQGADTQYF TRBJ2-3 TRBV6-2/TRBV6-3 many
CASSERGGSGQPQHF TRBJ1-5 TRBV2 many
CASRNRAGETQYF TRBJ2-5 TRBV6-2/TRBV6-3 NA
CASTQDPNYGYTF TRBJ1-2 TRBV28 medium-sized
CASNPGQLAREQFF TRBJ2-1 TRBV19 many
CVSSVRTETSGNTEAFF TRBJ1-1 TRBV28 NA
CASSLVAGSSYEQYF TRBJ2-7 TRBV5-1 few
CASSSTGTGFARVTEQYF TRBJ2-7 TRBV12-3/TRBV12-4 many
CSASSEVGRNTEAFF TRBJ1-1 TRBV15 NA
CASSRQGNGYTF TRBJ1-2 TRBV19 many
CSASEGGYGYTF TRBJ1-2 TRBV20-1 many
CASSFGPADQPEHF TRBJ1-5 TRBV6-9 NA
CASSRGTGPYEQYF TRBJ2-7 TRBV5-6 NA
CSAMTPGRYYEQYF TRBJ2-7 TRBV20-1 NA
CASSPPGTAYGYTF TRBJ1-2 TRBV19 many
CASSSPGNKGTYEQYF TRBJ2-7 TRBV28 many
CASSGGGYNEQFF TRBJ2-1 TRBV18 many
CASSLNNQPQHF TRBJ1-5 TRBV7-2 many
CASSRSPGTNRGGQYF TRBJ2-5 TRBV4-3 NA
CASFGGGNTGELFF TRBJ2-2 TRBV6-1 NA
CASSQRIAESTDTQYF TRBJ2-3 TRBV4-2 many
CASSRTGSYEQYF TRBJ2-7 TRBV27 few
CASSEVFGGDTQYF TRBJ2-3 TRBV6-1 many
CASSPGGAGVHEQYF TRBJ2-7 TRBV7-2 many
CASSQVSLGTGYGYTF TRBJ1-2 TRBV14 many
CASSSSAAPPSNSGSPF TRBJ1-2 TRBV6-1 NA
CASSFLNGELFF TRBJ2-2 TRBV5-5 many
CASSLSQREPNYEQFF TRBJ2-1 TRBV6-1 NA
CASIGQVRSEAFF TRBJ1-1 TRBV6-2/TRBV6-3 many
CSARGYLKPEAFF TRBJ1-1 TRBV20-1 NA
CASSVFTGGAREKLFF TRBJ1-4 TRBV12-3/TRBV12-4 many
CASSSGLAFGTGELFF TRBJ2-2 TRBV7-9 many
CASSSDSHRTDTQYF TRBJ2-3 TRBV5-1 many
CASSLSPPGGSNNQPQHF TRBJ1-5 TRBV7-6 many
CASSSESFPNYGHAF TRBJ1-2 TRBV4-1 few
CATSPRDKNQPQHF TRBJ1-5 TRBV15 many
CASSYRFTDTQYF TRBJ2-3 TRBV6-2/TRBV6-3 many
CASSPSTAGYGYTF TRBJ1-2 TRBV7-6 many
CASRRTGLNTEAFF TRBJ1-1 TRBV7-9 many
CASSPLTGDEQFF TRBJ2-1 TRBV18 many
CASSPWGGKTEAFF TRBJ1-1 TRBV14 many
CASSPGLAGGHLLSYEQYF TRBJ2-7 TRBV7-6 many